The present T cell receptor (beta chain) was sequenced within a study of CD8 T cells in Susac syndrome. TCR beta sequencing was performed on blood CD8+ and CD4+ T cells. FACS was used to enrich TEMRA cells, whereas the CD8+ and CD4+ T cells were obtained by negative isolation. RNA was extracted with the RNeasy kit, and a quantity of roughly 0.45 to 1 ug was reverse transcribed using random hexamers. The amplification used immunoSEQ multiplex PCR on TCR beta CDR3; it spanned 54 Vbeta and 13 Jbeta. TCRdb re-derived calls from the immunoSEQ multiplex PCR reads in MiXCR, one entry per CDR3 protein. The table shows fewer than 150,000 distinct CDR3 sequences, with roughly 96% occurring only once. CDR1 is MNHEY, CDR2 SVGAGI, per germline. The V end was cut by 4 bases, the J end by 4 bases, with 14 bases between. The CDR3 runs to 15 residues.

This sequence originates from a human donor in good health. V and J are TRBV6-5 and TRBJ2-1; D could derive from TRBD1 or TRBD2 (5 bases each). The sequenced sample was CD4+ T cells from PBMCs. The CDR3 region has the DNA TGTGCCAGCAGTTCCCGGGACCGACGATACAATGAGCAGTTCTTC. Amino acid sequence: CASSSRDRRYNEQFF.